Shown below are 17 T cell receptor beta chains from a single sample sequenced in a study of T cell responses to AZD1222 COVID-19 vaccine. Profiling relied on immunoSEQ multiplex PCR, and the TCRdb table lists in-frame clones only, not all of them. The sample contains around 87,000 clones, around 87% of which appear only once. Here the sequenced sample was peripheral blood, taken 28 days after the second AZD1222 dose. All receptors derive from an adult who received the AZD1222 COVID-19 vaccine.

The chain couples TRBV28 to TRBJ1-5, with a possible D match to TRBD1 (5 bases). The CDR3 has 15 amino acids. The V and J ends lost 3 bases and 6 bases respectively, with 15 bases between them. Germline V lookup: CDR1 MDHEN, CDR2 SYDVKM. CDR3 loop: CASSLGGGRGQPQHF. The CDR3 region has the DNA TGTGCCAGCAGTTTGGGGGGAGGTCGGGGTCAGCCCCAGCATTTT.

The rearrangement joins TRBV7-8 to TRBJ1-1; 8 nucleotides line up with TRBD1. Trimming at V came to 8 bases and at J to 0 bases, leaving 8 bases not matched to a gene. CDR3 length equals 15 residues. Germline V gene data show CDR1 as SGHVS and CDR2 as FQNEAQ. CDR3 residues: CASGKWDRLNTEAFF. As DNA, the CDR3 is TGTGCCAGCGGGAAATGGGACAGGCTGAACACTGAAGCTTTCTTT.

The chain carries TRBV9 and TRBJ1-1; weak D call: TRBD1 (5 bases). The CDR3 has 17 amino acids. Germline assignment: CDR1 SGDLS and CDR2 YYNGEE. With 0 bases removed from V and 8 bases from J, the gap between germline ends came to 23 bases. The CDR3 nucleotides are TGTGCCAGCAGCGTAGGGATGAGGGCAGGACAAATTAAGGAAGCTTTCTTT. This sequence encodes CASSVGMRAGQIKEAFF.

The chain carries TRBV7-2 and TRBJ2-1, with TRBD2 matching over 9 bases. V was clipped by 1 base and J by 2 bases; unmatched bases: 3. Germline V lookup: CDR1 SGHTA, CDR2 FQGNSA. The CDR3 is 16 residues long. CDR3 protein: CASSLVGGRAYNEQFF. The CDR3 bases are TGTGCCAGCAGCTTAGTAGGCGGGAGGGCCTACAATGAGCAGTTCTTC.

V and J are TRBV6-2 or TRBV6-3 and TRBJ2-5; no definite D call. CDR1 and CDR2 (germline): MNHEY, SVGEGT. The CDR3 has 12 amino acids. The V and J ends lost 1 base and 4 bases respectively, with 4 bases between them. DNA of the CDR3: TGTGCCAGCAGTTACTTCGGAGAGACCCAGTACTTC. It is translated as CASSYFGETQYF.

The chain recombines TRBV20-1 with TRBJ2-7; 7 nucleotides match TRBD2. The CDR3 spans 14 residues. The germline CDR1 and CDR2 sequences are DFQATT and SNEGSKA (reference sequence). Losses at the gene ends were 3 bases for V and 4 bases for J; bases not matched to a gene: 9. The CDR3 DNA reads TGCAGTGCTAGTGTTGCGGGAGAGGCTTACGAGCAGTACTTC. Protein sequence: CSASVAGEAYEQYF.

This clone was picked up one time. V and J are TRBV20-1 and TRBJ1-4; D may be TRBD1 (6 bases). The CDR3 consists of 14 residues. V lost 5 bases, J lost 0 bases, and 10 bases lay in between. The germline V gene has CDR1 DFQATT and CDR2 SNEGSKA (reference sequence). CDR3 region: CSARDRPTNEKLFF. In nucleotides, the CDR3 is TGCAGTGCTCGTGACAGGCCAACTAATGAAAAACTGTTTTTT.

The chain couples TRBV9 to TRBJ2-1; D perhaps matches TRBD1 (5 bases). This CDR3 is 15 amino acids long. V lost 0 bases, J lost 1 base, and 8 bases lay in between. Germline lookup yields CDR1 SGDLS and CDR2 YYNGEE. In DNA form, the CDR3 reads TGTGCCAGCAGCGTAGCTCAGGGTTCCTACAATGAGCAGTTCTTC. Translated, it gives CASSVAQGSYNEQFF.

V is TRBV5-1 and J is TRBJ2-2; 7 nucleotides match TRBD1. The junction had 5 bases not matched to a gene; V was cut back by 4 bases and J by 2 bases. The germline V gene encodes CDR1 SGHRS and CDR2 YFSETQ. The CDR3 extends over 15 amino acids. The CDR3 sequence: CASSADRPNTGELFF. DNA of the CDR3: TGCGCCAGCAGCGCGGACAGGCCAAACACCGGGGAGCTGTTTTTT.

This clone is a singleton in its sample. The chain recombines TRBV5-1 with TRBJ2-7; 7 bases match TRBD2. CDR3 size: 16 residues. Germline V lookup: CDR1 SGHRS, CDR2 YFSETQ. The V and J ends lost 0 bases and 1 base, in that order; junction bases with no gene match: 7. CDR3: CASSLVAGGGSYEQYF. CDR3 in DNA: TGCGCCAGCAGCTTGGTCGCTGGGGGAGGGTCCTACGAGCAGTACTTC.

V gene TRBV18 combines with J gene TRBJ1-4, with D tentatively TRBD1 (6 bases). Germline V gives CDR1 KGHSH, CDR2 LQKENI. The CDR3 runs 13 residues. Trimming cost V 6 bases and J 15 bases, with 20 bases left between them. CDR3 loop: CASSLQARGGVFF. In DNA, the CDR3 is TGTGCCAGCTCCCTCCAGGCCAGGGGAGGAGTGTTTTTT.

This chain connects TRBV5-1 to TRBJ2-5, with 9 nucleotides matching TRBD2. The CDR3 runs to 16 residues. CDR1 is SGHRS, CDR2 YFSETQ, per germline. V shed 3 bases, J shed 7 bases, and the junction held 13 bases outside the gene matches. CDR3 amino acids: CASSWGLAASLATQYF. CDR3 DNA sequence: TGCGCCAGCAGCTGGGGACTAGCCGCTTCCCTGGCGACCCAGTACTTC.

The chain has TRBV20-1 and TRBJ2-5; 8 bases fit TRBD2. CDR1 and CDR2 (germline): DFQATT, SNEGSKA (reference sequence). This CDR3 is 10 amino acids long. This CDR3 reads CSSGQETQYF. The CDR3 DNA is TGCTCTAGCGGGCAAGAGACCCAGTACTTC.

The chain employs TRBV9 and TRBJ1-3; 11 bases align to TRBD1. The CDR3 has 15 amino acids. Per the germline V gene, CDR1 is SGDLS and CDR2 is YYNGEE. V gave up 2 bases and J gave up 4 bases; unmatched junction bases: 2. The CDR3 loop is CASSVDRGQGNTIYF. In DNA, the CDR3 is TGTGCCAGCAGCGTGGACAGGGGGCAAGGAAACACCATATATTTT.

This chain links TRBV7-2 with TRBJ2-1; a possible D gene is TRBD1 (6 bases). The germline CDR1 and CDR2 sequences are SGHTA and FQGNSA. V shed 6 bases and J shed 6 bases, with 12 bases lying between them. The CDR3 covers 13 residues. The DNA of the CDR3 is TGTGCCAGCAGTTATAGGGGGTTCAATGAGCAGTTCTTC. As protein: CASSYRGFNEQFF.

This clone was counted a few times. The V call is TRBV6-5, the J call TRBJ1-4; D not resolved. Germline lookup yields CDR1 MNHEY and CDR2 SVGAGI. This CDR3 has 14 amino acids. Deletions cut 2 bases from V and 0 bases from J, with 4 bases between. The CDR3 region has the DNA TGTGCCAGCAGTTACGGGACAACTAATGAAAAACTGTTTTTT. It is translated as CASSYGTTNEKLFF.

V and J are TRBV30 and TRBJ1-2, with 11 bases matching TRBD1. This CDR3 is built from 13 residues. Germline V gene lookup returns CDR1 GTSNPN and CDR2 SVGIG (reference sequence). Trimming took 5 bases from V and 4 from J; bases not matched to a gene: 3. The CDR3 DNA is TGTGCCTGGGGGACAGGGGGTAGCTATGGCTACACCTTC. It yields the protein CAWGTGGSYGYTF.